These 26 T cell receptor beta chains were sequenced from one sample in a study of CD8 T cells in Susac syndrome. A quantity of roughly 0.5 to 1 ug RNA underwent reverse transcription using random hexamers. TCRdb processed the immunoSEQ multiplex PCR reads anew with MiXCR; each CDR3 protein has one entry. The sample has about 300,000 distinct CDR3 sequences, almost 85% seen once. The sequenced sample was CD8+ T cells from PBMCs. These receptors were collected from a human donor with multiple sclerosis.

This chain connects TRBV11-2 to TRBJ2-5, with a possible D match to TRBD1 (6 bases). CDR1 is SGHAT, CDR2 FQNNGV, per germline. The CDR3 is made up of 20 amino acids. Trimming took off 1 base at V and 1 base at J, with 25 bases between the two ends. CDR3 protein: CASSLGGTARTGSPQETQYF. For the CDR3, the DNA is TGTGCCAGCAGCTTAGGCGGCACAGCCCGTACAGGGTCCCCCCAAGAGACCCAGTACTTC.

This clonotype was seen a single time. The V gene is TRBV11-2, the J gene TRBJ1-1; TRBD1 might be the D (6 bases). V was shortened by 1 base and J by 3 bases, with 15 bases between the two germline ends. CDR1 and CDR2 (germline): SGHAT, FQNNGV. CDR3 length: 16 amino acids. The CDR3 coding sequence is TGTGCCAGCAGCTTAGGGACGGTGGGACACGACACTGAAGCTTTCTTT. Translating it yields CASSLGTVGHDTEAFF.

The CDR3 nucleotides are TGTGCCATCCTCGCCAGGGAAGGGCCTGGAAACACCATATATTTT. Its protein product is CAILAREGPGNTIYF. The chain combines TRBV10-3 with TRBJ1-3; a possible D gene is TRBD1 (5 bases). Germline loops: CDR1 ENHRY, CDR2 SYGVKD. The CDR3 consists of 15 residues. The V end lost 8 bases, the J end lost 2 bases, and 16 bases lay between the germline ends.

This rearrangement joins TRBV19 to TRBJ1-5; D is undetermined. The germline gives CDR1 LNHDA, CDR2 SQIVND (reference sequence). The CDR3 sequence is 15 residues long. V was pared by 9 bases and J by 0 bases, with 15 bases between. The DNA of the CDR3 is TGTGCCAGCAACAAAGTCAGAGATAGCAATCAGCCCCAGCATTTT. Protein: CASNKVRDSNQPQHF. Combining the CDR3 with reference TRBV19 and TRBJ1-5 gives the whole variable domain DGGITQSPKYLFRKEGQNVTLSCEQNLNHDAMYWYRQDPGQGLRLIYYSQIVNDFQKGDIAEGYSVSREKKESFPLTVTSAQKNPTAFYLCASNKVRDSNQPQHFGDGTRLSIL.

V gene TRBV11-1 combines with J gene TRBJ2-2, with 12 positions matching TRBD2. The germline V gene encodes CDR1 SGHAT and CDR2 FQDESV (reference sequence). J was trimmed by 5 bases and V by 4 bases; bases with no gene match: 17. The CDR3 has 20 amino acids. The CDR3 loop reads CASSSGLAGRLGIRTGELFF. CDR3 nucleotide sequence: TGTGCCAGCAGCTCGGGACTAGCGGGTCGGTTAGGTATAAGGACCGGGGAGCTGTTTTTT.

This clonotype was seen a few times. This sequence joins TRBV20-1 and TRBJ2-1; 8 bases are a match to TRBD1. In germline, CDR1 is DFQATT, CDR2 SNEGSKA (reference sequence). The J segment lost 6 bases and the V segment lost 3 bases, leaving 10 bases of the junction unmatched. The CDR3 length is 15 residues. The CDR3 spells CSARGRDRPRNEQFF. In DNA, the CDR3 is TGCAGTGCTAGGGGAAGGGACAGGCCCCGCAATGAGCAGTTCTTC.

This chain uses TRBV2 with TRBJ2-3; 7 bases match TRBD2. The germline gives CDR1 SNHLY, CDR2 FYNNEI. With 4 bases clipped from V and 3 bases from J, the junction kept 7 bases outside the gene matches. The CDR3 extends over 15 amino acids. The CDR3 reads CASSVWTRSTDTQYF. The CDR3, as DNA: TGTGCCAGCAGTGTTTGGACTAGAAGTACAGATACGCAGTATTTT.

On this clonotype: The germline gene is not matched at one end of the junction; a read error may be the cause. This sequence joins TRBV9 and TRBJ2-1, with 11 bases matching TRBD2. CDR1 and CDR2 (germline): SGDLS, YYNGEE. CDR3 length equals 15 residues. The CDR3 protein is CASSVGPSGRPGQSF. The CDR3, as DNA: TGTGCCAGCAGCGTAGGTCCTAGCGGGAGGCCCGGACAGAGCTTC. Full variable domain (outside the CDR3, taken from reference TRBV9 and TRBJ2-1): DSGVTQTPKHLITATGQRVTLRCSPRSGDLSVYWYQQSLDQGLQFLIQYYNGEERAKGNILERFSAQQFPDLHSELNLSSLELGDSALYFCASSVGPSGRPGQSFGPGTRLTVL.

This sequence joins TRBV6-1 and TRBJ2-3; D perhaps matches TRBD2 (6 bases). The CDR3 has 16 residues. V lost 6 bases and J lost 0, with 16 bases in between. In germline, CDR1 is MNHNS, CDR2 SASEGT. CDR3 in DNA: TGTGCCAGCAGCCCCCGGCGGGACCATAGCACAGATACGCAGTATTTT. It yields the protein CASSPRRDHSTDTQYF.

In this sample, this clonotype turned up a few times. The chain links TRBV29-1 to TRBJ2-1, with D perhaps assigned TRBD1 or TRBD2 (5 bases each). Germline V gene sequence: CDR1 SQVTM, CDR2 ANQGSEA. The CDR3 spans 11 residues. Trimming took off 8 bases at V and 6 bases at J, with 11 bases between the two ends. The CDR3, as DNA: TGCAGCCTAGGTGGGGGCAATGAGCAGTTCTTC. Translation: CSLGGGNEQFF.

The CDR3: CATSNRVGETQYF. The CDR3 DNA reads as TGTGCCACCAGCAACAGGGTAGGGGAGACCCAGTACTTC. This chain connects TRBV15 to TRBJ2-5; tentative D call: TRBD1 (6 bases). The CDR3 contains 13 residues. CDR1 LNHNV and CDR2 YYDKDF come from the germline V gene (reference sequence). Trimming shortened V by 4 bases and J by 5 bases, and 11 bases separated the two germline ends.

This rearrangement joins TRBV30 to TRBJ2-3, with 10 bases that match TRBD2. The ends lost 1 base at V and 4 bases at J; junction bases unmatched: 11. Germline CDR1 is GTSNPN and CDR2 is SVGIG (reference sequence). This CDR3 region has 17 residues. The CDR3, as DNA: TGTGCCTGGAGTGAGGAGCGGGAGGGACTGGGGGCAGATACGCAGTATTTT. Translating gives CAWSEEREGLGADTQYF. Filled out from reference TRBV30 and TRBJ2-3, the complete variable domain reads SQTIHQWPATLVQPVGSPLSLECTVEGTSNPNLYWYRQAAGRGLQLLFYSVGIGQISSEVPQNLSASRPQDRQFILSSKKLLLSDSGFYLCAWSEEREGLGADTQYFGPGTRLTVL.

The rearrangement uses TRBV12-3 or TRBV12-4 and TRBJ2-7; D not resolved. This CDR3 has 13 residues. Trimming cost V 2 bases and J 3 bases, with 8 bases left between them. In nucleotides, the CDR3 is TGTGCCAGCAGTTTAAGAGTGAACTACGAGCAGTACTTC. This sequence encodes CASSLRVNYEQYF.

This clonotype is a singleton in its sample. This chain joins TRBV29-1 and TRBJ1-1; 7 bases align to TRBD1. The CDR3 covers 15 residues. V lost 7 bases and J lost 1; bases outside the gene matches: 12. In germline, CDR1 is SQVTM, CDR2 ANQGSEA. The CDR3 protein is CSAAIRQGENTEAFF. The CDR3 coding sequence is TGCAGCGCCGCGATCCGACAGGGTGAGAACACTGAAGCTTTCTTT.

The chain has TRBV5-5 and TRBJ1-2; no clear D. There are 13 residues in the CDR3. Per the germline V gene, CDR1 is SGHKS and CDR2 is YYEKEE (reference sequence). Trimming stripped 4 bases from V and 4 bases from J, with 11 bases between. The DNA for the CDR3 is TGTGCCAGCAGCCCCTATGGGAGCTATGGCTACACCTTC. Translating it yields CASSPYGSYGYTF.

The chain combines TRBV20-1 with TRBJ2-1, with a weak D call TRBD2 (6 bases). Trimming removed 3 bases from V and 6 bases from J, with 15 bases in between. The germline V gene has CDR1 DFQATT and CDR2 SNEGSKA (reference sequence). The CDR3 sequence is 14 residues long. The CDR3 spells CSARGSGNLNEQFF. In DNA, the CDR3 is TGCAGTGCTAGGGGTAGCGGAAACCTCAATGAGCAGTTCTTC.

V usage is TRBV25-1 and J usage is TRBJ2-5; tentatively, D is TRBD2 (6 bases). V lost 1 base and J lost 5, with 8 bases in between. This CDR3 region has 13 residues. Germline values: CDR1 MGHDK, CDR2 SYGVNS. The CDR3 spells CASSEWGRETQYF. The CDR3 DNA sequence: TGTGCCAGCAGTGAATGGGGGAGGGAGACCCAGTACTTC.

This sequence joins TRBV29-1 and TRBJ2-3; 13 nucleotides align to TRBD2. The J segment lost 10 bases and the V segment lost 6 bases, leaving 16 bases of the junction unmatched. Germline V lookup: CDR1 SQVTM, CDR2 ANQGSEA. The CDR3 runs to 16 residues. The DNA for the CDR3 is TGCAGCGTGGAACTAGCGGGAGGGCCCCCGTCCCCTCCGCAGTATTTT. The encoded protein is CSVELAGGPPSPPQYF.

This clonotype was seen repeatedly, ten times or more. The gene calls are TRBV27 and TRBJ2-7; no firm D call. Germline V gene data show CDR1 as MNHEY and CDR2 as SMNVEV (reference sequence). This CDR3 has 13 residues. The V end lost 6 bases, the J end lost 1 base, and 10 bases lay between the germline ends. The CDR3 DNA reads TGTGCCAGCAGCTTAGGCCCATCCTACGAGCAGTACTTC. Translated, it gives CASSLGPSYEQYF.

This clonotype was seen just once. The chain is built from TRBV30 and TRBJ2-1; maybe TRBD2 (5 bases). The CDR3 sequence is 14 residues long. Trimming removed 5 bases from V and 5 bases from J, with 16 bases in between. Germline V gene data show CDR1 as GTSNPN and CDR2 as SVGIG (reference sequence). The CDR3 region has the DNA TGTGCCTGGTCTGGAGGCGTTGGGAACAATGAGCAGTTCTTC. It yields the protein CAWSGGVGNNEQFF.

The chain recombines TRBV29-1 with TRBJ1-2; TRBD1 aligns across 7 bases. CDR3 size: 12 residues. Trimming took 6 bases from V and 7 from J; bases not matched to a gene: 8. The germline gives CDR1 SQVTM, CDR2 ANQGSEA. In DNA, the CDR3 is TGCAGCGTCCTGACAGGGTCGGGTGGCTACACCTTC. Protein product: CSVLTGSGGYTF. Combining the CDR3 with reference TRBV29-1 and TRBJ1-2 gives the whole variable domain SAVISQKPSRDICQRGTSLTIQCQVDSQVTMMFWYRQQPGQSLTLIATANQGSEATYESGFVIDKFPISRPNLTFSTLTVSNMSPEDSSIYLCSVLTGSGGYTFGSGTRLTVV.

The chain recombines TRBV20-1 with TRBJ2-5, with D perhaps matching TRBD2 (6 bases). The CDR3 spans 13 residues. Trimming left V 1 base short and J 5 bases short, with 11 bases between. Germline CDR1 reads DFQATT; CDR2 reads SNEGSKA (reference sequence). The CDR3 reads CSARAAEGETQYF. For the CDR3, the DNA is TGCAGTGCTAGAGCAGCGGAGGGGGAGACCCAGTACTTC.

The chain joins TRBV28 to TRBJ2-1, with TRBD2 matching 7 bases. J lost 0 bases, V lost 8 bases, and 13 bases had no gene match. Looked up from germline, CDR1 is MDHEN and CDR2 is SYDVKM. The CDR3 loop spans 17 amino acids. The CDR3 reads CASGSLLAQSSYNEQFF. In DNA, the CDR3 is TGTGCCAGCGGAAGCTTACTAGCGCAAAGCTCCTACAATGAGCAGTTCTTC.

J is TRBJ2-7 and V is TRBV20-1; 10 bases match TRBD2. V lost 3 bases and J lost 4; bases outside the gene matches: 6. Germline lookup yields CDR1 DFQATT and CDR2 SNEGSKA (reference sequence). The CDR3 covers 14 residues. CDR3 DNA: TGCAGTGCTAGTCTAGCGGGAGAATCGTACGAGCAGTACTTC. The encoded protein is CSASLAGESYEQYF.

This chain joins TRBV7-9 and TRBJ2-1; possibly TRBD1 for D (6 bases). The ends were cut back, 3 bases at V and 5 bases at J, with 17 bases in the middle. CDR3 size: 16 residues. CDR1 and CDR2 from the germline V gene are SEHNR and FQNEAQ (reference sequence). This chain's CDR3 is CASSFPRQGIDNEQFF. The CDR3 DNA follows: TGTGCCAGCAGCTTCCCACGGCAGGGGATAGACAATGAGCAGTTCTTC.

The chain joins TRBV24-1 to TRBJ2-5, with a possible D match to TRBD2 (6 bases). The V gene's germline CDR1 is KGHDR and CDR2 SFDVKD. V lost 3 bases and J lost 5, with 12 bases in between. CDR3 length: 14 residues. CDR3 in amino acids: CATSDPRSGETQYF. CDR3 nucleotide sequence: TGTGCCACCAGTGATCCCCGGAGCGGGGAGACCCAGTACTTC.